These 28 T cell receptor beta chains originate from one sample sequenced in a study of cytomegalovirus exposure and HLA in healthy donors. Vbeta (60) and Jbeta (13) primers were used in the PCR. Using immunoSEQ multiplex PCR, the repertoire was profiled, and TCRdb retains in-frame clones only, with some absent. Of about 150,000 clones listed, 60% to 75% are singletons. Specimen: PBMCs. The receptors originated from a man aged 18 to 29 in good health and CMV-seronegative.

In DNA form, the CDR3 reads TGTGCCAGCTCAGGCCCTAACTATGGCTACACCTTC. Translating gives CASSGPNYGYTF. J is TRBJ1-2 and V is TRBV7-9, with D unclear. Germline CDR1 reads SEHNR; CDR2 reads FQNEAQ (reference sequence). V was trimmed by 8 bases and J by 0 bases, leaving 7 bases between them. The CDR3 runs to 12 residues.

CDR3 bases: TGCGCCAGTCGACAGAGCCTACTCGTGGGCACTGAAGCTTTCTTT. It codes for CASRQSLLVGTEAFF. The V and J genes are TRBV5-1 and TRBJ1-1, with TRBD1 as a possible D gene (5 bases). The V end was cut by 8 bases, the J end by 4 bases, with 21 bases between. This CDR3 region has 15 residues. Germline CDR1 SGHRS, CDR2 YFSETQ.

The genes are TRBV6-5 and TRBJ1-5; 7 bases are a match to TRBD1. The CDR3 extends over 14 amino acids. Germline loops: CDR1 MNHEY, CDR2 SVGAGI. V was clipped by 4 bases and J by 12 bases; unmatched bases: 12. CDR3 loop: CASSSSIDRASQHF. The CDR3 DNA reads TGTGCCAGCAGTTCCTCCATTGACAGGGCTAGCCAGCATTTT.

This clone was seen more than once but under ten times. The chain recombines TRBV4-2 with TRBJ2-3; 14 bases fit TRBD2. The V segment lost 4 bases and the J segment 3 bases; nucleotides outside the gene matches: 3. Germline CDR1 is LGHNA and CDR2 is YNFKEQ. The CDR3 is 16 amino acids. CDR3 coding DNA: TGTGCCAGCAGCCCAGGACTAGCGGGGGGTACAGATACGCAGTATTTT. Translating it yields CASSPGLAGGTDTQYF.

This chain uses TRBV6-5 with TRBJ1-5, with a tentative D call TRBD1 (6 bases). V lost 6 bases to trimming and J lost 7 bases, with 13 bases between them. Germline V gives CDR1 MNHEY, CDR2 SVGAGI. The CDR3 length is 13 residues. The CDR3 here is CASSGAQGQPQHF. CDR3 nucleotide sequence: TGTGCCAGCAGCGGAGCTCAGGGGCAGCCCCAGCATTTT.

The CDR3: CASSALVWTGLNTEAFF. CDR3 bases: TGTGCCAGCAGCGCCCTAGTATGGACAGGGTTGAACACTGAAGCTTTCTTT. V is TRBV7-8 and J is TRBJ1-1; 8 bases align to TRBD1. CDR3 length equals 17 residues. The junction had 11 bases not matched to a gene; V was cut back by 5 bases and J by 0 bases. The germline CDR1 and CDR2 sequences are SGHVS and FQNEAQ.

V gene TRBV5-1 combines with J gene TRBJ1-2; D remains unclear. The CDR3 has 15 residues. Trimming pared 4 bases from V and 8 bases from J, leaving 21 bases between. Germline V gene data show CDR1 as SGHRS and CDR2 as YFSETQ. CDR3 DNA sequence: TGCGCCAGCAGCCTCGAGGGATTGAACTCGATAGGCTACACCTTC. The encoded protein is CASSLEGLNSIGYTF.

The J gene is TRBJ2-5, the V gene TRBV4-3, with 7 bases matching TRBD2. Germline V gene sequence: CDR1 LGHNA, CDR2 YSLEER. CDR3 size: 15 residues. V trimming: 0 bases; J trimming: 4 bases; junction bases outside the gene matches: 5. This CDR3 is CASSQDTSALETQYF. CDR3 DNA sequence: TGCGCCAGCAGCCAAGATACTAGCGCATTAGAGACCCAGTACTTC.

This sequence joins TRBV5-6 and TRBJ2-7, with TRBD2 as a possible D gene (5 bases). V was cut by 4 bases and J by 3 bases, with 20 bases left in between. Germline V lookup: CDR1 SGHDT, CDR2 YYEEEE. The CDR3 covers 16 residues. The CDR3 sequence is CASSPLLRGSSYEQYV. CDR3 coding DNA: TGTGCCAGCAGCCCCCTTCTTCGGGGAAGTAGCTACGAGCAGTACGTC.

V and J are TRBV7-8 and TRBJ1-5; TRBD1 matches 10 bases. J was trimmed by 5 bases and V by 5 bases; bases with no gene match: 3. This CDR3 comprises 14 residues. Looked up from germline, CDR1 is SGHVS and CDR2 is FQNEAQ. CDR3: CASSTDRGHQPQHF. In DNA, the CDR3 is TGTGCCAGCAGCACAGACAGGGGGCATCAGCCCCAGCATTTT. Together with reference TRBV7-8 and TRBJ1-5, the CDR3 gives the full variable domain: GAGVSQSPRYKVAKRGQDVALRCDPISGHVSLFWYQQALGQGPEFLTYFQNEAQLDKSGLPSDRFFAERPEGSVSTLKIQRTQQEDSAVYLCASSTDRGHQPQHFGDGTRLSIL.

The rearrangement links TRBV6-5 to TRBJ2-7, with 9 bases identical to TRBD1. Per germline, CDR1 MNHEY and CDR2 SVGAGI. CDR3 length equals 15 residues. Trimming removed 0 bases from V and 1 base from J; junction bases left unmatched: 1. The CDR3 bases are TGTGCCAGCAGTTACTCGACAGGGGGGTCCTACGAGCAGTACTTC. Protein: CASSYSTGGSYEQYF.

V is TRBV2 and J is TRBJ2-7; 7 positions match TRBD1. J was trimmed by 1 base and V by 7 bases; bases with no gene match: 10. The germline CDR1 and CDR2 sequences are SNHLY and FYNNEI. The CDR3 totals 15 residues. Here the CDR3 DNA reads TGTGCCAGCAAAGCCGGACAGGAAAGGTCCTACGAGCAGTACGTC. The encoded protein is CASKAGQERSYEQYV.

V usage is TRBV5-5 and J usage is TRBJ1-2; the D gene is possibly TRBD1 (6 bases). V lost 4 bases and J lost 3, with 13 bases in between. Germline V lookup: CDR1 SGHKS, CDR2 YYEKEE (reference sequence). The CDR3 length is 14 residues. The DNA of the CDR3 is TGTGCCAGCAGCGGCCGGGACACCTACTATGGCTACACCTTC. As protein: CASSGRDTYYGYTF. The variable domain in full, completed from reference TRBV5-5 and TRBJ1-2, reads DAGVTQSPTHLIKTRGQQVTLRCSPISGHKSVSWYQQVLGQGPQFIFQYYEKEERGRGNFPDRFSARQFPNYSSELNVNALLLGDSALYLCASSGRDTYYGYTFGSGTRLTVV.

The chain links TRBV12-5 to TRBJ2-1; no definite D call. V lost 7 bases to trimming and J lost 9 bases, with 16 bases between them. The CDR3 extends over 13 amino acids. Looked up from germline, CDR1 is LGHNT and CDR2 is FRNRAP. The DNA for the CDR3 is TGTGCTAGTGCCGTTTTCTTATCCGTTGAGCAGTTCTTC. It yields the protein CASAVFLSVEQFF.

The rearrangement uses TRBV29-1 and TRBJ1-1; 8 nucleotides match TRBD1. CDR3 length: 12 amino acids. CDR1 and CDR2 (germline): SQVTM, ANQGSEA. After removal of 5 bases from V and 6 bases from J, the junction contained 5 bases not matched to a gene. In nucleotides, the CDR3 is TGCAGCGTTTCACAGGGGGTCGCTGAAGCTTTCTTT. This codes for CSVSQGVAEAFF. The full variable domain, in which reference TRBV29-1 and TRBJ1-1 provide the parts outside the CDR3, is SAVISQKPSRDICQRGTSLTIQCQVDSQVTMMFWYRQQPGQSLTLIATANQGSEATYESGFVIDKFPISRPNLTFSTLTVSNMSPEDSSIYLCSVSQGVAEAFFGQGTRLTVV.

This clone was seen more than once but under ten times. This chain links TRBV19 with TRBJ2-2; perhaps TRBD1 as D (6 bases). The CDR3 runs 15 residues. Trimming took off 6 bases at V and 4 bases at J, with 15 bases between the two ends. Germline V CDR1 and CDR2: LNHDA, SQIVND (reference sequence). CDR3 sequence (DNA): TGTGCCAGTAGCCAACAGGGTATGAGCACCGGGGAGCTGTTTTTT. Amino acid sequence: CASSQQGMSTGELFF. The variable domain in full, completed from reference TRBV19 and TRBJ2-2, reads DGGITQSPKYLFRKEGQNVTLSCEQNLNHDAMYWYRQDPGQGLRLIYYSQIVNDFQKGDIAEGYSVSREKKESFPLTVTSAQKNPTAFYLCASSQQGMSTGELFFGEGSRLTVL.

V is TRBV5-1 and J is TRBJ1-4; D remains ambiguous. V was cut by 0 bases and J by 7 bases, with 19 bases left in between. CDR1 is SGHRS, CDR2 YFSETQ, per germline. This CDR3 has 17 amino acids. CDR3 amino acids: CASSLGVYQKSGEKLFF. DNA for the CDR3: TGCGCCAGCAGCTTGGGGGTATACCAGAAAAGCGGTGAAAAACTGTTTTTT.

The chain carries TRBV6-5 and TRBJ1-2; D perhaps matches TRBD1 (5 bases). Germline values: CDR1 MNHEY, CDR2 SVGAGI. The CDR3 contains 15 residues. V lost 1 base to trimming and J lost 2 bases, with 11 bases between them. CDR3 loop: CASSYWRRDNYGYTF. The CDR3 nucleotides read TGTGCCAGCAGTTACTGGCGGAGGGACAACTATGGCTACACCTTC.

This sequence joins TRBV25-1 and TRBJ2-5, with 7 bases lining up with TRBD2. The length of the CDR3 is 13 residues. V shed 5 bases and J 5 bases; nucleotides not matched to a gene: 5. The germline CDR1 and CDR2 sequences are MGHDK and SYGVNS. The CDR3 spells CASSSGAWETQYF. The CDR3 region has the DNA TGTGCCAGCAGTAGCGGGGCGTGGGAGACCCAGTACTTC.

The gene calls are TRBV11-3 and TRBJ2-3; 8 nucleotides line up with TRBD2. Germline values: CDR1 SGHNT, CDR2 YENEEA. The junction had 6 bases not matched to a gene; V was cut back by 5 bases and J by 5 bases. The CDR3 has 14 residues. CDR3 loop: CASSISGAGDTQYF. CDR3 coding DNA: TGTGCCAGCAGCATTAGCGGGGCTGGAGATACGCAGTATTTT.

The chain links TRBV7-2 to TRBJ1-1; a weak D match, TRBD1 (5 bases). The CDR3 is 14 amino acids. CDR1 SGHTA and CDR2 FQGNSA come from the germline V gene. V lost 1 base, J lost 11 bases, and 17 bases lay in between. For the CDR3, the DNA is TGTGCCAGCAGCTTAGTCCCCGGGGGGATGTATGCTTTCTTT. Protein: CASSLVPGGMYAFF.

This clone was counted a few times. V and J are TRBV6-1 and TRBJ2-7; D not certain. The germline V gene encodes CDR1 MNHNS and CDR2 SASEGT. The CDR3 totals 13 residues. The V end lost 1 base, the J end lost 7 bases, and 11 bases lay between the germline ends. The CDR3 region has the DNA TGTGCCAGCAGTGAAGATTTACGGAGAGAGCAGTACGTC. Translating it yields CASSEDLRREQYV.

The CDR3 loop is CASSLDRDQETQYF. DNA of the CDR3: TGTGCCAGCAGCCTTGACAGGGACCAAGAGACCCAGTACTTC. This chain uses TRBV7-8 with TRBJ2-5, with 7 positions matching TRBD1. Per the germline V gene, CDR1 is SGHVS and CDR2 is FQNEAQ. Trimming at V came to 5 bases and at J to 0 bases, leaving 3 bases not matched to a gene. This CDR3 spans 14 amino acids.

The chain employs TRBV6-6 and TRBJ1-1; TRBD1 agrees at 7 bases. V shed 0 bases and J 4 bases; nucleotides not matched to a gene: 5. The germline V gene has CDR1 MNHNY and CDR2 SVGAGI (reference sequence). CDR3 length equals 15 residues. The CDR3 is CASSYSNRDSTEAFF. The CDR3 coding sequence is TGTGCCAGCAGTTACTCGAACAGGGACAGCACTGAAGCTTTCTTT.

The chain joins TRBV10-2 to TRBJ2-7; TRBD2 agrees at 13 bases. The CDR3 contains 15 residues. Germline values: CDR1 WSHSY, CDR2 SAAADI. With V trimmed by 4 bases and J by 5 bases, 5 bases remained unmatched. The CDR3 spells CASSALAGGPHEQYF. In DNA, the CDR3 is TGCGCCAGCAGTGCACTAGCGGGGGGGCCCCACGAGCAGTACTTC.

The chain uses TRBV28 and TRBJ1-1, with unresolved D. V lost 4 bases and J 1 base, leaving 10 bases between the germline ends. From germline, CDR1 is MDHEN and CDR2 SYDVKM. The CDR3 consists of 14 residues. The CDR3 here is CASSWPVSNTEAFF. The CDR3 bases are TGTGCCAGCAGTTGGCCAGTGTCGAACACTGAAGCTTTCTTT.

This clone occurred a few times. The rearrangement links TRBV7-9 to TRBJ1-1, with D perhaps TRBD1 (5 bases). Germline assignment: CDR1 SEHNR and CDR2 FQNEAQ (reference sequence). V lost 1 base to trimming and J lost 7 bases, with 7 bases between them. The CDR3 has 12 residues. CDR3 coding DNA: TGTGCCAGCAGCTTAGGGGGCGGTGAAGCTTTCTTT. This sequence encodes CASSLGGGEAFF.

The rearrangement joins TRBV7-9 to TRBJ1-4; TRBD1 is a possible D gene (6 bases). Trimming removed 6 bases from V and 2 bases from J, with 10 bases in between. Germline lookup yields CDR1 SEHNR and CDR2 FQNEAQ (reference sequence). The length of the CDR3 is 14 residues. This chain's CDR3 is CASSKTGTNEKLFF. CDR3 nucleotides: TGTGCCAGCAGTAAAACAGGGACTAATGAAAAACTGTTTTTT.